These T cell receptor beta chains were read from a single sample in a study of blood T cell repertoires in COVID-19. TCRdb's copy holds only in-frame clones and misses some; the assay was immunoSEQ multiplex PCR. In the table there are about 300,000 clones, approximately 85% of which are singletons. The sequenced material came from peripheral blood. The receptors stem from a woman between 50 and 59 years old with acute or convalescent COVID-19. CDR3s include the opening cysteine and the closing phenylalanine or tryptophan. The order of the fields is V gene, J gene, D gene, clone size, CDR3 DNA, CDR3 protein. A D gene is named only where the DNA matches it firmly. The listing skips clone size in some rows; elsewhere it reads once, few, many or a size class.

V: TRBV7-2
J: TRBJ2-7
D: NA
size: NA
DNA: TGTGCCAGCAGCCAAAATCAGGGGTTCCAGGAGCAGTACTTC
CDR3: CASSQNQGFQEQYF

V: TRBV10-2
J: TRBJ2-7
D: TRBD1
size: once
DNA: TGCGCCAGCAGTGCGGACAGGGATTACGAGCAGTACTTC
CDR3: CASSADRDYEQYF

V: TRBV5-1
J: TRBJ2-7
D: TRBD2
size: NA
DNA: TGCGCCAGCAGCCCCGGGACTAGCGGGAGCTCCTACGAGCAGTACTTC
CDR3: CASSPGTSGSSYEQYF

V: TRBV19
J: TRBJ2-1
D: TRBD2
size: NA
DNA: TGTGCCAGTAGTTATGGCAGGGCCAGCGGGAGGACATACAATGAGCAGTTCTTC
CDR3: CASSYGRASGRTYNEQFF

V: TRBV6-1
J: TRBJ2-3
D: TRBD1
size: NA
DNA: TGTGCCAGCAGTGAGCCCCTGGACAGGAATACGCAGTATTTT
CDR3: CASSEPLDRNTQYF

V: TRBV28
J: TRBJ2-7
D: TRBD2
size: once
DNA: TGTGCCAGCAGTCCCGGGACTAGCGGGGCCTCCTACGAGCAGTACTTC
CDR3: CASSPGTSGASYEQYF

V: TRBV7-2
J: TRBJ2-4
D: NA
size: NA
DNA: TGTGCCAGCAGCTTACACGGACAAACGGGCATTCAGTACTTC
CDR3: CASSLHGQTGIQYF

V: TRBV18
J: TRBJ1-2
D: TRBD1
size: few
DNA: TGTGCCAGCTCACAAGGACAGGACTATGGCTACACCTTC
CDR3: CASSQGQDYGYTF

V: TRBV18
J: TRBJ2-7
D: TRBD2
size: once
DNA: TGTGCCAGCTCACCACTGCCAGCGGGAGGGCCGGGGGAGCAGTACTTC
CDR3: CASSPLPAGGPGEQYF

V: TRBV7-2
J: TRBJ2-7
D: NA
size: NA
DNA: TGTGCCAGCAGCTTAGGGCCAGCGGACTCCTACGAGCAGTACTTC
CDR3: CASSLGPADSYEQYF

V: TRBV18
J: TRBJ2-1
D: TRBD2
size: NA
DNA: TGTGCCAGCTCTCCCCCCGGACTAGCGGGAGTCCCCCTCCATGAGCAGTTCTTC
CDR3: CASSPPGLAGVPLHEQFF

V: TRBV27
J: TRBJ2-6
D: NA
size: NA
DNA: TGTGCCAGCAGTCCAGGCTACTCTGGGGCCAACGTCCTGACTTTC
CDR3: CASSPGYSGANVLTF

V: TRBV4-1
J: TRBJ2-7
D: NA
size: NA
DNA: TGCGCCAGCAGCCAAGATACGGTAGTCATCGACGAGCAGTACTTC
CDR3: CASSQDTVVIDEQYF

V: TRBV23-1
J: TRBJ2-3
D: NA
size: NA
DNA: TGCGCCAGCAGTCAATCGTCGGGTCCTTGCACAGATACGCAGTATTTT
CDR3: CASSQSSGPCTDTQYF

V: TRBV11-2
J: TRBJ1-1
D: TRBD1
size: few
DNA: TGTGCCAGCAGCGTTGACAGGGGGCGGGTGAACACTGAAGCTTTCTTT
CDR3: CASSVDRGRVNTEAFF

V: TRBV7-2
J: TRBJ2-7
D: TRBD1
size: NA
DNA: TGTGCCAGCAGCCCCGACAGGGATCTCTACGAGCAGTACTTC
CDR3: CASSPDRDLYEQYF

V: TRBV18
J: TRBJ2-1
D: TRBD2
size: NA
DNA: TGTGCCAGCTCACTACTAGCGGGAACTCGGAATGAGCAGTTCTTC
CDR3: CASSLLAGTRNEQFF

V: TRBV2
J: TRBJ1-6
D: NA
size: NA
DNA: TGTGCCAGCAGTGACCAATCGCGGAATTCACCCCTCCACTTT
CDR3: CASSDQSRNSPLHF

V: TRBV29-1
J: TRBJ2-1
D: TRBD1
size: NA
DNA: TGCAGCGTCCAAAATCGTGGGACAGGGTACAATGAGCAGTTCTTC
CDR3: CSVQNRGTGYNEQFF

V: TRBV11-2
J: TRBJ1-1
D: NA
size: NA
DNA: TGTGCCAGCAGCTTAATTAGCCTAATGAACACTGAAGCTTTCTTT
CDR3: CASSLISLMNTEAFF

V: TRBV19
J: TRBJ1-1
D: NA
size: NA
DNA: TGTGCCAGTAGTAGTCCGGGACATAACCGTTATGAAGCTTTCTTT
CDR3: CASSSPGHNRYEAFF

V: TRBV19
J: TRBJ2-5
D: TRBD2
size: few
DNA: TGTGCCAGTAGGGAGAGCGGGAGCTGGACCCAGTACTTC
CDR3: CASRESGSWTQYF

V: TRBV9
J: TRBJ2-1
D: TRBD1
size: NA
DNA: TGTGCCAGCAGCGTAGAGACAGGGGCCTACAATGAGCAGTTCTTC
CDR3: CASSVETGAYNEQFF

V: TRBV5-1
J: TRBJ2-1
D: TRBD1
size: NA
DNA: TGCGCCAGCAGCTCAACCGGGACAGGGGTCAATGAGCAGTTCTTC
CDR3: CASSSTGTGVNEQFF

V: TRBV3-1/TRBV3-2
J: TRBJ2-1
D: TRBD2
size: NA
DNA: TGTGCCAGCAGCCACTCTACTAGCGGGGGTGAGCAGTTCTTC
CDR3: CASSHSTSGGEQFF

V: TRBV28
J: TRBJ1-5
D: TRBD1
size: NA
DNA: TGTGCCACCAGTCAGGGGGCTGGCAATCAGCCCCAGCATTTT
CDR3: CATSQGAGNQPQHF